These T cell receptor beta chains were read from a single sample in a study of T cell responses to AZD1222 COVID-19 vaccine. TCRdb's table, derived via immunoSEQ multiplex PCR, lists solely in-frame clones and lacks some. The sample contains approximately 150,000 clones, about 92% of which appear only once. The input for sequencing was peripheral blood, taken on day 0 of MenACWY control vaccination. These TCRs come from an adult in good health. CDR3s include the opening cysteine and the closing phenylalanine or tryptophan. Each record gives: V gene, J gene, D gene, clone size, CDR3 protein, CDR3 DNA. A D gene is named only where the DNA matches it firmly. Clone size is given for some rows only: seen once, a few or many times, or a class if the clone is expanded.

TRBV18,TRBJ2-7,TRBD1,NA,CASSPGQGAYEQYF,TGTGCCAGCTCACCAGGGCAGGGGGCGTACGAGCAGTACTTC
TRBV5-1,TRBJ1-1,NA,NA,CASSLVPGQNTEAFF,TGCGCCAGCAGCTTGGTGCCGGGACAGAACACTGAAGCTTTCTTT
TRBV5-5,TRBJ1-3,NA,few,CASSFIRAGGNTIYF,TGTGCCAGCAGCTTTATCCGCGCAGGGGGAAACACCATATATTTT
TRBV6-2/TRBV6-3,TRBJ2-4,NA,NA,CASSYPRGEPESKNIQYF,TGTGCCAGCAGTTACCCCAGGGGGGAGCCGGAATCCAAAAACATTCAGTACTTC
TRBV7-9,TRBJ2-2,NA,NA,CASSLGLELELFF,TGTGCCAGCAGCTTAGGGCTGGAGTTGGAGCTGTTTTTT
TRBV19,TRBJ2-1,NA,NA,CASSIPPYNEQFF,TGTGCCAGTAGTATACCCCCCTACAATGAGCAGTTCTTC
TRBV15,TRBJ1-2,NA,NA,CATSRDKRGGYTF,TGTGCCACCAGCAGAGATAAGCGGGGTGGCTACACCTTC
TRBV9,TRBJ2-1,NA,NA,CASSARGRGLNEQFF,TGTGCCAGCAGCGCCAGGGGACGGGGTTTGAATGAGCAGTTCTTC
TRBV4-3,TRBJ2-7,TRBD2,NA,CASSQSPSIAGTTYEQYF,TGCGCCAGCAGCCAATCCCCCTCTATAGCGGGAACTACCTACGAGCAGTACTTC
TRBV5-5,TRBJ2-1,TRBD2,once,CASSLSIWAGVGNEQFF,TGTGCCAGCAGCTTGTCGATATGGGCGGGAGTGGGGAATGAGCAGTTCTTC
TRBV28,TRBJ1-4,NA,NA,CASNPGGLNEKLFF,TGTGCCAGCAATCCTGGGGGGTTGAATGAAAAACTGTTTTTT
TRBV11-2,TRBJ2-7,TRBD1,NA,CASSLVGQGPSYEQYF,TGTGCCAGCAGCTTAGTTGGACAGGGGCCTTCCTACGAGCAGTACTTC
TRBV29-1,TRBJ1-2,NA,NA,CSVEWINGYTF,TGCAGCGTTGAATGGATCAATGGCTACACCTTC
TRBV6-5,TRBJ2-7,NA,NA,CASRRSRGLNEQYF,TGTGCCAGCAGGCGGTCTCGGGGTTTGAACGAGCAGTACTTC
TRBV10-2,TRBJ2-2,NA,NA,CASRAVLMSGGELFF,TGCGCCAGCAGGGCAGTCCTTATGAGTGGCGGGGAGCTGTTTTTT
TRBV12-3/TRBV12-4,TRBJ2-7,TRBD1,NA,CASSLAGQEKHF,TGTGCCAGCAGTTTGGCGGGACAGGAAAAGCACTTC
TRBV29-1,TRBJ1-4,NA,NA,CSVGGGFNEKLFF,TGCAGCGTCGGCGGGGGATTTAATGAAAAACTGTTTTTT
TRBV24-1,TRBJ2-5,TRBD1,few,CATSLGQGAETQYF,TGTGCCACCAGTCTAGGACAGGGCGCAGAGACCCAGTACTTC
TRBV11-2,TRBJ1-2,TRBD1,NA,CASNQPTGEGYTF,TGTGCCAGCAATCAGCCGACAGGGGAAGGCTACACCTTC
TRBV5-8,TRBJ1-5,NA,NA,CASSFETGGAPQHF,TGTGCCAGCAGCTTCGAGACAGGCGGGGCGCCCCAGCATTTT
TRBV28,TRBJ2-7,NA,NA,CASSLTGRGNEQYF,TGTGCCAGCTCCCTGACAGGGAGGGGCAACGAGCAGTACTTC
TRBV9,TRBJ2-2,TRBD2,NA,CASSPRTSGIPWGTGELFF,TGTGCCAGCAGCCCGAGGACTAGCGGGATTCCCTGGGGGACCGGGGAGCTGTTTTTT
TRBV7-2,TRBJ1-4,TRBD1,once,CASSLGGQGGSLEKLFF,TGTGCCAGCAGCCTTGGAGGACAGGGGGGAAGTCTCGAAAAACTGTTTTTT
TRBV6-5,TRBJ2-3,NA,NA,CASRTAGQPTDTQYF,TGTGCCAGCAGAACGGCGGGACAGCCCACAGATACGCAGTATTTT